Listed here are 21 T cell receptor beta chains from one sample, sequenced in a study of radiotherapy plus CTLA-4 blockade in lung cancer. Sequencing was performed with immunoSEQ multiplex PCR; in TCRdb, only in-frame clones are kept and a portion is missing. The data hold about 38,000 clones, with 70% to 75% observed a single time. The sequenced sample was peripheral blood, obtained from a patient treated with radiotherapy plus ipilimumab. These receptors were taken from a human donor with non-small cell lung cancer who had stable disease on radiotherapy plus ipilimumab.

This chain connects TRBV25-1 to TRBJ1-4; perhaps TRBD1 as D (5 bases). CDR1 is MGHDK, CDR2 SYGVNS, per germline. Trimming left V 2 bases short and J 6 bases short, with 10 bases between. The CDR3 sequence is 14 residues long. In nucleotides, the CDR3 is TGTGCCAGCAGTGAAGGGGGGTTCTATGAAAAACTGTTTTTT. Translation: CASSEGGFYEKLFF.

V gene TRBV7-2 combines with J gene TRBJ2-3, with TRBD2 matching 14 bases. The CDR3 spans 16 residues. V was clipped by 5 bases and J by 6 bases; unmatched bases: 7. Per the germline V gene, CDR1 is SGHTA and CDR2 is FQGNSA. The CDR3 loop reads CASSPRLAGGLDTQYF. The CDR3 DNA reads as TGTGCCAGCAGCCCCCGACTAGCGGGGGGGCTGGATACGCAGTATTTT.

This chain connects TRBV9 to TRBJ1-2; D is ambiguous. CDR3 length equals 13 residues. In germline, CDR1 is SGDLS, CDR2 YYNGEE. Between the trimmed V and J ends, which lost 4 bases and 6 bases, there was a span of 13 bases. For the CDR3, the DNA is TGTGCCAGCAGCCCCGGGAGGGCGGATGGCTACACCTTC. Translated: CASSPGRADGYTF.

This clone came up a few times. This chain connects TRBV28 to TRBJ2-2; D is unclear. There are 12 residues in the CDR3. V lost 6 bases and J 4 bases, leaving 6 bases between the germline ends. Germline values: CDR1 MDHEN, CDR2 SYDVKM. The CDR3 bases are TGTGCCAGCAGAACGGGCACCGGGGAGCTGTTTTTT. Translation gives CASRTGTGELFF.

The CDR3 region is CASSQDRVGELFF. CDR3 DNA: TGTGCCAGCAGCCAAGATCGGGTGGGGGAGCTGTTTTTT. The chain links TRBV14 to TRBJ2-2, with D unclear. Trimming removed 0 bases at V and 8 bases at J, with 7 bases between. The CDR3 totals 13 residues. Germline lookup yields CDR1 SGHDN and CDR2 FVKESK.

The chain couples TRBV6-5 to TRBJ2-7; either TRBD1 or TRBD2 may supply D (6 bases each). This CDR3 has 14 residues. V shed 5 bases and J shed 5 bases, with 16 bases lying between them. CDR1 is MNHEY and CDR2 is SVGAGI in the germline V gene. The CDR3 region has the DNA TGTGCCAGCAGTAAGACGATGGGGGGCCACGAGCAGTACGTC. Protein sequence: CASSKTMGGHEQYV.

This clone was picked up a small number of times. The chain joins TRBV6-1 to TRBJ2-5; TRBD1 agrees at 7 bases. Per germline, CDR1 MNHNS and CDR2 SASEGT. Unmatched junction bases numbered 5, after V lost 6 bases and J lost 1 base. The CDR3 has 14 residues. This chain's CDR3 is CASSRQGPQETQYF. As DNA, the CDR3 is TGTGCCAGCAGCCGACAGGGACCCCAAGAGACCCAGTACTTC.

The chain links TRBV27 to TRBJ2-5; 9 nucleotides line up with TRBD2. V dropped 3 bases and J dropped 5; count of bases not matched to a gene: 4. Germline V gives CDR1 MNHEY, CDR2 SMNVEV (reference sequence). The CDR3 is 14 amino acids. Here the CDR3 reads CASSLTSGGETQYF. The CDR3 DNA follows: TGTGCCAGCAGTTTGACTAGCGGAGGGGAGACCCAGTACTTC.

The J gene is TRBJ2-1, the V gene TRBV14, with D hard to call. Trimming pared 0 bases from V and 7 bases from J, leaving 13 bases between. The CDR3 length is 15 residues. Germline CDR1 is SGHDN and CDR2 is FVKESK. CDR3 nucleotide sequence: TGTGCCAGCAGCCAAGATAATCCGTGGGTGAATGAGCAGTTCTTC. Protein sequence: CASSQDNPWVNEQFF.

The V and J genes are TRBV6-1 and TRBJ1-2, with a tentative D call TRBD1 (6 bases). V was cut by 6 bases and J by 12 bases, with 23 bases left in between. Looked up from germline, CDR1 is MNHNS and CDR2 is SASEGT. This CDR3 spans 14 amino acids. CDR3 nucleotide sequence: TGTGCCAGCAGGTCAGGGGACACTATGAGTCGGGACACCTTC. This translates into CASRSGDTMSRDTF.

This clone was observed a handful of times. J is TRBJ2-7 and V is TRBV6-9; D uncertain. Trimming took 6 bases from V and 6 from J, leaving 3 bases between them. This CDR3 spans 9 amino acids. The V gene's germline CDR1 is MNHGY and CDR2 SVAAGI. The CDR3 bases are TGTGCCAGCAGATCCGAGCAGTACTTC. Translating gives CASRSEQYF.

Judged by abundance, this clone is medium-sized. V and J are TRBV5-1 and TRBJ1-5; D not resolved. Trimming left V 4 bases short and J 4 bases short, with 3 bases between. Per the germline V gene, CDR1 is SGHRS and CDR2 is YFSETQ. There are 11 residues in the CDR3. CDR3 in amino acids: CASSLNQPQHF. The CDR3 DNA follows: TGCGCCAGCAGCCTTAATCAGCCCCAGCATTTT. The entire variable domain, with the rest obtained from reference TRBV5-1 and TRBJ1-5, is as follows: KAGVTQTPRYLIKTRGQQVTLSCSPISGHRSVSWYQQTPGQGLQFLFEYFSETQRNKGNFPGRFSGRQFSNSRSEMNVSTLELGDSALYLCASSLNQPQHFGDGTRLSIL.

Only one count was recorded for this clone. This chain uses TRBV5-8 with TRBJ2-5; TRBD2 might be the D (6 bases). The CDR3 is made up of 15 amino acids. V lost 2 bases to trimming and J lost 2 bases, with 13 bases between them. Germline CDR1 and CDR2: SGHTS and YDEGEE. CDR3: CASSLRRVGQETQYF. In DNA form, the CDR3 reads TGTGCCAGCAGCTTAAGGAGGGTGGGACAAGAGACCCAGTACTTC.

The chain couples TRBV6-1 to TRBJ1-5; D unclear. V was shortened by 10 bases and J by 0 bases, with 16 bases between the two germline ends. The CDR3 is 15 residues long. Germline loops: CDR1 MNHNS, CDR2 SASEGT. CDR3 coding DNA: TGTGCCACGTACACGGGCGGGTATAGCAATCAGCCCCAGCATTTT. It specifies CATYTGGYSNQPQHF.

The V and J genes are TRBV13 and TRBJ2-5; possible D gene TRBD1, 6 bases. CDR1 PRHDT and CDR2 FYEKMQ come from the germline V gene (reference sequence). This CDR3 is 15 amino acids long. The germline V and J ends were trimmed by 5 bases and 5 bases, with 18 bases remaining between them. CDR3 nucleotide sequence: TGTGCCAGCAGCCTTACCCAGGGGCGGACGGAGACCCAGTACTTC. Translated, it gives CASSLTQGRTETQYF.

This chain joins TRBV6-5 and TRBJ1-5, with D possibly being TRBD1 (6 bases). The CDR3 covers 14 residues. Per germline, CDR1 MNHEY and CDR2 SVGAGI. Trimming took off 6 bases at V and 0 bases at J, with 9 bases between the two ends. CDR3 protein: CASRTGLSNQPQHF. In nucleotides, the CDR3 is TGTGCCAGCAGGACAGGTCTTAGCAATCAGCCCCAGCATTTT.

The V call is TRBV6-5, the J call TRBJ2-1, with TRBD2 identical over 10 bases. The germline V gene encodes CDR1 MNHEY and CDR2 SVGAGI. The CDR3 spans 15 residues. J was trimmed by 2 bases and V by 6 bases; bases with no gene match: 4. The CDR3 region is CASSPGLAPYNEQFF. The CDR3 DNA sequence: TGTGCCAGCAGCCCGGGACTAGCGCCCTACAATGAGCAGTTCTTC.

The chain uses TRBV10-3 and TRBJ1-2, with D unresolved. The CDR3 is 12 amino acids. The germline V and J ends were trimmed by 3 bases and 1 base, with 3 bases remaining between them. Germline V lookup: CDR1 ENHRY, CDR2 SYGVKD. CDR3 residues: CAISDSNYGYTF. The CDR3 DNA reads as TGTGCCATCAGTGACAGTAACTATGGCTACACCTTC.

The chain is built from TRBV28 and TRBJ1-2; D unclear. The V end lost 5 bases, the J end lost 2 bases, and 18 bases lay between the germline ends. CDR3 length: 16 amino acids. The germline CDR1 and CDR2 sequences are MDHEN and SYDVKM. CDR3 sequence: CASSTHVPLINYGYTF. The CDR3 DNA reads TGTGCCAGCAGTACTCACGTGCCCCTGATAAACTATGGCTACACCTTC.

In its sample, this clone was seen once. The J gene is TRBJ1-1, the V gene TRBV28; D is uncertain. Germline CDR1 and CDR2: MDHEN and SYDVKM. This CDR3 contains 13 residues. The germline V and J ends were trimmed by 8 bases and 0 bases, with 10 bases remaining between them. CDR3 sequence (DNA): TGTGCCAGCGAGCGGAACTTGAACACTGAAGCTTTCTTT. Its translation: CASERNLNTEAFF.

The genes are TRBV5-4 and TRBJ1-2, with D possibly TRBD1 on 5 matching bases. Trimming left V 0 bases short and J 4 bases short, with 13 bases between. CDR1 SGHNT and CDR2 YYREEE come from the germline V gene (reference sequence). The CDR3 is made up of 15 amino acids. The chain's CDR3 is CASSLGGGGSYGYTF. CDR3 DNA sequence: TGTGCCAGCAGCTTGGGAGGTGGGGGAAGCTATGGCTACACCTTC.